This note documents a single T cell receptor beta chain sequence. The antigen is unknown. The record originates from a study of graft-versus-host responses after intestinal transplantation. Turning to the study itself: Each recipient received anti-thymocyte globulin induction, then tacrolimus and steroids for about 3 years. Whole-study results and caveats: GvH clones detected in recipient marrow included some appearing first in ileum or blood.

Germline V gene data show CDR1 as SGHTA and CDR2 as FQGNSA. The ends were cut back, 1 base at V and 2 bases at J, with 12 bases in the middle. The CDR3 sequence is 15 residues long. Using immunoSEQ multiplex PCR, the repertoire was profiled, and TCRdb retains in-frame clones only, with some absent. This sample has about 110,000 clones, with roughly 87% found just once. The chain has TRBV7-2 and TRBJ2-7; D is tentatively TRBD1 or TRBD2 (5 bases each). The receptor comes from a human donor who was the organ donor for an intestinal transplant. The sample consisted of unstimulated CD4+ T cells sorted from spleen or lymph node cells, taken before transplant. This CDR3 reads CASSLVGTQAYEQYF. The CDR3 region has the DNA TGTGCCAGCAGCTTAGTGGGGACCCAAGCCTACGAGCAGTACTTC.